This T cell receptor (beta chain) derives from a study of radiation and T cells in renal cell carcinoma. Germline V gene data show CDR1 as LNHNV and CDR2 as YYDKDF (reference sequence). The CDR3 has 12 residues. The V and J ends lost 11 bases and 2 bases respectively, with 9 bases between them. The time point here: blood 4 weeks post-SBRT, at nephrectomy. The sample's treatment: 15 Gy SBRT to primary tumor, nephrectomy 4 weeks later. Radiation-treated patients gave blood at baseline, week 2 and week 4. The tumor was a clear cell renal cell carcinoma. Only in-frame clones appear in the TCRdb table, and some are missing; sequencing was by immunoSEQ multiplex PCR. The table has over 35,000 clones, 65% to 85% seen once.

The TCR sequence derives from a woman between 65 and 79 years old with renal cell carcinoma. The source material was blood, sampled from a patient whose treatment included radiotherapy and nephrectomy. The chain combines TRBV15 with TRBJ1-4; a possible D gene is TRBD1 (6 bases). CDR3 DNA: TGTGCCTCAGGACAGACTAATGAAAAACTGTTTTTT. Translated: CASGQTNEKLFF.